This T cell receptor (beta chain) was identified during a study of Graves' ophthalmopathy and Graves' hyperthyroidism. Study-wide findings and caveats: The authors also found most expanded thyroid clonotypes above 0.001 frequency in blood. Ophthalmopathy and stable hyperthyroidism were discriminated by a 13-signature model, with approximately 89% sensitivity and approximately 77% specificity.

Investigators amplified TCR beta CDR3 regions from RNA transcripts. First-round RT-PCR employed HTBI primers, with a second-round multiplex PCR after it. TCRdb fed the multiplex PCR reads into MiXCR, producing one record per CDR3 protein. The sample lists about 50,000 distinct CDR3 sequences, roughly half occurring once. Germline V gene lookup returns CDR1 DFQATT and CDR2 SNEGSKA (reference sequence). The CDR3 is 16 residues long. The junction had 12 bases not matched to a gene; V was cut back by 4 bases and J by 4 bases. This clonotype was seen many times. Its antigen is unidentified. Specimen: peripheral blood. The rearrangement joins TRBV20-1 to TRBJ1-4; TRBD1 matches 7 bases. The source of this sequence is an adult woman with Graves' ophthalmopathy. The DNA of the CDR3 is TGCAGTGCTACGACCCGGACAGGCCCCTATAATGAAAAACTGTTTTTT. This gives the protein CSATTRTGPYNEKLFF.